This T cell receptor beta chain was sequenced during a study of T-cell reconstitution after alpha-beta-depleted transplantation in children. Study-level results: Once a year had passed after transplant, T-cell counts and diversity came mostly from newly produced T cells. Reports say that about two months after transplant, the alpha-beta T cells came out of several hundred graft clones that had expanded. The origin of high day-60 TCRbeta diversity in some patients lay in surviving recipient T cells and thymic progenitors.

Unique molecular identifiers were built into the TCRbeta library. TCRdb analysed the PCR reads with MiXCR anew, one entry per CDR3 protein. The top ten clones hold 25% to 30% of a sample with approximately 80,000 distinct CDR3 sequences, roughly 13% of them seen once. A note on this clonotype: Its antigen is as yet unknown.

CDR1 and CDR2 from the germline V gene are KGHDR and SFDVKD. The ends were cut back, 9 bases at V and 7 bases at J, with 15 bases in the middle. The CDR3 has 13 residues. The source is a male patient under 10 years old who had a stem cell transplant for acute lymphoblastic leukemia, so the T cells may come from the graft donor. The input for sequencing was PBMCs, mostly from graft donor cells, taken 180 days after TCRalphabeta/CD19-depleted stem cell transplant. The genes are TRBV24-1 and TRBJ2-1; TRBD1 might be the D (7 bases). CDR3 sequence (DNA): TGTGCCACCGGGGGGACAGCTAGGAATGAGCAGTTCTTC. It encodes CATGGTARNEQFF.